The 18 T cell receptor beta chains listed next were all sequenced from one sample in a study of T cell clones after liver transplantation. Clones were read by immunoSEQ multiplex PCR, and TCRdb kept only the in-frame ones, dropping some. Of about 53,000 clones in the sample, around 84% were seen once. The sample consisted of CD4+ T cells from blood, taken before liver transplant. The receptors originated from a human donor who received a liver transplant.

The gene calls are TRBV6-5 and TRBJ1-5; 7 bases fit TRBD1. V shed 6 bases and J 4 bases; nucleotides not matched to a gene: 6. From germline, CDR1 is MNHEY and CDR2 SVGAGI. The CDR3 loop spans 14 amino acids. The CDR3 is CASRERQGNQPQHF. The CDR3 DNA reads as TGTGCCAGCAGGGAACGACAGGGTAATCAGCCCCAGCATTTT.

This CDR3 reads CASSPIGTYLRATETQYF. The CDR3 nucleotides read TGTGCCAGCAGTCCAATCGGGACCTACCTAAGGGCGACAGAGACCCAGTACTTC. This rearrangement joins TRBV27 to TRBJ2-5; D possibly matches TRBD1 or TRBD2 (5 bases each). V was pared by 5 bases and J by 4 bases, with 26 bases between. The CDR3 loop spans 18 amino acids. Germline assignment: CDR1 MNHEY and CDR2 SMNVEV (reference sequence).

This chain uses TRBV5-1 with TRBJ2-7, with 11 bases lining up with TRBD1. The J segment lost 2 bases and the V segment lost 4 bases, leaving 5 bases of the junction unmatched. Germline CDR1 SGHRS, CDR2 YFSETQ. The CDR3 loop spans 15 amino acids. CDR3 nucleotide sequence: TGCGCCAGCAGCACGGGACAGGGGGTCCCCTACGAGCAGTACTTC. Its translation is CASSTGQGVPYEQYF.

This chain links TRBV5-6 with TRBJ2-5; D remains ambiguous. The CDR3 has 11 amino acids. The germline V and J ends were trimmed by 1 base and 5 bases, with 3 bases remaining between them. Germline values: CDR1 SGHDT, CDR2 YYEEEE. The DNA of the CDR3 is TGTGCCAGCAGCTTGTTCGAGACCCAGTACTTC. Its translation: CASSLFETQYF.

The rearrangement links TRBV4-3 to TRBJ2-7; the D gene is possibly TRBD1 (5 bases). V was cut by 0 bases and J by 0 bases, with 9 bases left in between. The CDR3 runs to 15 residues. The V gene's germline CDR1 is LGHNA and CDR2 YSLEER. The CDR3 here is CASSQEYQGSYEQYF. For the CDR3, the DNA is TGCGCCAGCAGCCAAGAATACCAGGGCTCCTACGAGCAGTACTTC.

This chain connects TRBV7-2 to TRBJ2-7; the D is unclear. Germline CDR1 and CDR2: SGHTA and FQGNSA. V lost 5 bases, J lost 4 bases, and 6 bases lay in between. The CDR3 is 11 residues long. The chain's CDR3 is CASSDRYEQYF. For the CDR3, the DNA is TGTGCCAGCAGCGATAGGTACGAGCAGTACTTC.

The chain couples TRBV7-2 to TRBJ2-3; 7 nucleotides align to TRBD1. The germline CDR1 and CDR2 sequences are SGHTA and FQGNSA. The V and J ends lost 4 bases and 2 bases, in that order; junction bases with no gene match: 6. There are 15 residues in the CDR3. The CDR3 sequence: CASSSAGTDTDTQYF. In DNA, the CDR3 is TGTGCCAGCAGCTCAGCCGGGACAGACACAGATACGCAGTATTTT.

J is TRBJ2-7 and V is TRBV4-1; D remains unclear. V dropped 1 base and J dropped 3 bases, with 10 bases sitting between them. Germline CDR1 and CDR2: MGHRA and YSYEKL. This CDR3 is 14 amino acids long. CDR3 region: CASSQGILDYEQYF. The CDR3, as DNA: TGCGCCAGCAGCCAAGGGATCCTTGACTACGAGCAGTACTTC.

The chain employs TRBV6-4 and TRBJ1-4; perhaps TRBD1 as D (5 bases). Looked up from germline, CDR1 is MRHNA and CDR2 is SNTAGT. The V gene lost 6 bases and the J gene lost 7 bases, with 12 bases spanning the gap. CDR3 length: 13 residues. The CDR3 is CASSRERGEKLFF. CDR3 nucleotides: TGTGCCAGCAGCCGGGAAAGGGGTGAAAAACTGTTTTTT.

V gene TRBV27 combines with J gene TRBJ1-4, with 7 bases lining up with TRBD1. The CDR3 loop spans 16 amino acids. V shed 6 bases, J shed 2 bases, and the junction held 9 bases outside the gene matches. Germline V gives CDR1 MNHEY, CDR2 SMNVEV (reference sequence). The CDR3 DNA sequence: TGTGCCAGCAGACCCCGACAGGGCTCGACTAATGAAAAACTGTTTTTT. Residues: CASRPRQGSTNEKLFF. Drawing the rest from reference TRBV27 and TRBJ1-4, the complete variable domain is EAQVTQNPRYLITVTGKKLTVTCSQNMNHEYMSWYRQDPGLGLRQIYYSMNVEVTDKGDVPEGYKVSRKEKRNFPLILESPSPNQTSLYFCASRPRQGSTNEKLFFGSGTQLSVL.

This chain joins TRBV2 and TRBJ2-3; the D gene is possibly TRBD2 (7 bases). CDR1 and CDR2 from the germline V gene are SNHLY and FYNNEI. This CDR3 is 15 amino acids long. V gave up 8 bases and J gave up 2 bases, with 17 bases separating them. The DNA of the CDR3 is TGTGCCAGCGGGAAGACGGGGGGCCCCACAGATACGCAGTATTTT. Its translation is CASGKTGGPTDTQYF.

The chain's CDR3 is CASSDRGRGPYNEQFF. CDR3 coding DNA: TGTGCCAGCAGTGACAGAGGGAGAGGGCCCTACAATGAGCAGTTCTTC. The rearrangement joins TRBV6-1 to TRBJ2-1; weak D call: TRBD2 (5 bases). V lost 3 bases and J lost 2, with 14 bases in between. This CDR3 contains 16 residues. CDR1 and CDR2 (germline): MNHNS, SASEGT.

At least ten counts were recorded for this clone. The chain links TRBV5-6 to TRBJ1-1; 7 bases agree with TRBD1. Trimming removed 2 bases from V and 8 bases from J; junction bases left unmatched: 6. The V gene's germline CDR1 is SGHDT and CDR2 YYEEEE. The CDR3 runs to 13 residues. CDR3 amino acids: CASSFNDREEAFF. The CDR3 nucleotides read TGTGCCAGCAGCTTTAACGACAGGGAGGAAGCTTTCTTT.

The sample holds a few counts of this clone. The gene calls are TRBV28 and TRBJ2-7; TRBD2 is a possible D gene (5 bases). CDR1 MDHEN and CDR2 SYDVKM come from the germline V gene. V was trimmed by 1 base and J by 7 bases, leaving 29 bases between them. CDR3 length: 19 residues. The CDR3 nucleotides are TGTGCCAGCAGTTTATCTCCAGGACTGGGGTCGGTAGCTGATTTAGAGCAGTACTTC. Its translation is CASSLSPGLGSVADLEQYF.

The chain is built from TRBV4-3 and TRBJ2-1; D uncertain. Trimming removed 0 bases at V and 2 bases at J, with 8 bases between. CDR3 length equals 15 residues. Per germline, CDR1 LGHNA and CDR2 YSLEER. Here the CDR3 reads CASSQDVATYNEQFF. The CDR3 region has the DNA TGCGCCAGCAGCCAAGATGTAGCAACCTACAATGAGCAGTTCTTC.

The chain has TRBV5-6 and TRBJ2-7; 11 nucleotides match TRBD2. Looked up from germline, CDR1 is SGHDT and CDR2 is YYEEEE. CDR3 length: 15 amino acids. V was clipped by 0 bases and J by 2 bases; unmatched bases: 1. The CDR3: CASSLVSGGAYEQYF. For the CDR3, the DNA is TGTGCCAGCAGCTTGGTTAGCGGGGGGGCCTACGAGCAGTACTTC.

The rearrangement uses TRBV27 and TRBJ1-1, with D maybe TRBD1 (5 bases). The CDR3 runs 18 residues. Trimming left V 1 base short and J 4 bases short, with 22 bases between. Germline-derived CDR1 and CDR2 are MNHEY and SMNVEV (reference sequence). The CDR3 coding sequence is TGTGCCAGCAGTTTATTCTATAGACGAGGGGCCATGTCCACTGAAGCTTTCTTT. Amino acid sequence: CASSLFYRRGAMSTEAFF.

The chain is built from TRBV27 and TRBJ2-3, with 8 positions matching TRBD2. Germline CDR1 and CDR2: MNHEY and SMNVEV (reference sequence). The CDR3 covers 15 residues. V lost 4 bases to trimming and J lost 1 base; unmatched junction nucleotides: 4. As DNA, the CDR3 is TGTGCCAGCAGTTCCCCTAGCGGGCGCACAGATACGCAGTATTTT. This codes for CASSSPSGRTDTQYF.